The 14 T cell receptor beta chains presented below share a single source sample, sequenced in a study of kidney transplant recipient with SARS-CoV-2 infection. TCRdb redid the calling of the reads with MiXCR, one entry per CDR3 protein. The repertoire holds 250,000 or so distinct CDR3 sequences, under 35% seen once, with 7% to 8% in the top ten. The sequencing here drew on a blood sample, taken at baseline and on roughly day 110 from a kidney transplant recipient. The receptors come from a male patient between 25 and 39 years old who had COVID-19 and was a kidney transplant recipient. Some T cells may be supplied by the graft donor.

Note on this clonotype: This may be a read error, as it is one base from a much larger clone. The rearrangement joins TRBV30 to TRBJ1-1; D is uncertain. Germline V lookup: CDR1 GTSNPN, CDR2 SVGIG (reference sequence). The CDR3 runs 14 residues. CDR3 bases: TGTGCCTGGATGCCTTTTGGGGAGAACACTGGAGCTTTCTTT. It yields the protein CAWMPFGENTGAFF.

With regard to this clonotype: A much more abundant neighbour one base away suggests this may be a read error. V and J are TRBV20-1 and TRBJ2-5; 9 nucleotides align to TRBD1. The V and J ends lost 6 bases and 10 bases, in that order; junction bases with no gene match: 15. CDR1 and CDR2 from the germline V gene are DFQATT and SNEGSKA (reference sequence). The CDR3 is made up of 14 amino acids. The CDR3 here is CSATTGGMGGSQYF. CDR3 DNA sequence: TGCAGTGCGACCACAGGGGGCATGGGGGGGAGCCAGTACTTC.

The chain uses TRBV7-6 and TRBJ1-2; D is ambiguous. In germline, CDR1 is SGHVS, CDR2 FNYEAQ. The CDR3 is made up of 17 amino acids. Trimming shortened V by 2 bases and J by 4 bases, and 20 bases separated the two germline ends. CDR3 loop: CASSLLFESRKTYGYTF. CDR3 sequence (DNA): TGTGCCAGCAGCTTACTGTTTGAATCTCGAAAGACCTATGGCTACACCTTC.

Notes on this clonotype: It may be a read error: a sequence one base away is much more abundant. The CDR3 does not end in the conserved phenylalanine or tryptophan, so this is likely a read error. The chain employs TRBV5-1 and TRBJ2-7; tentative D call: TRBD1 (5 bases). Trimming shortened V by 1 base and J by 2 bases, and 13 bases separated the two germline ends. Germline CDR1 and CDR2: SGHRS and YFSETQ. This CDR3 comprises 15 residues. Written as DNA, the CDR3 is TGCGCCAGCAGCTTGAGAAGGTTAGGGGCCTACGAGCAGTACTCC. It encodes CASSLRRLGAYEQYS.

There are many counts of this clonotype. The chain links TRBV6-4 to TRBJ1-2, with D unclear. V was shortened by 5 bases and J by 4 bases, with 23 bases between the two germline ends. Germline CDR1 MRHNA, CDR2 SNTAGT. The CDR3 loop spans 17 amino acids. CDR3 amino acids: CASSFNFSHGKTYGYTF. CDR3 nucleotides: TGTGCCAGCAGTTTTAATTTCTCACACGGAAAGACCTATGGCTACACCTTC.

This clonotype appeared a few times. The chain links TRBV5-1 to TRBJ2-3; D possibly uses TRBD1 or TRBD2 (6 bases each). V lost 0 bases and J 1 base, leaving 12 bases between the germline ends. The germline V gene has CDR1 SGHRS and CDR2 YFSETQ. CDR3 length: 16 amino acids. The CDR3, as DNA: TGCGCCAGCAGCTTGGTTAGGGGGGCCCGCACAGATACGCAGTATTTT. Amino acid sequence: CASSLVRGARTDTQYF.

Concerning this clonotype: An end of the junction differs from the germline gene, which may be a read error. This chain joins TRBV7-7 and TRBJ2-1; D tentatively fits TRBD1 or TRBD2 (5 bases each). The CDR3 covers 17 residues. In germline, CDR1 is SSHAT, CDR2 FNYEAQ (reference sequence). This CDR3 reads CAGSSSSVGTSSNEQFF. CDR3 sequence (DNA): TGTGCCGGCAGCTCTTCTTCAGTCGGGACGTCAAGCAATGAGCAGTTCTTC.

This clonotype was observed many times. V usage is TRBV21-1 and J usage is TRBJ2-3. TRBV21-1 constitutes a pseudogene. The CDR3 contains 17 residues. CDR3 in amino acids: CASSGRLATVMQDTQYF. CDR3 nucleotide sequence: TGTGCCAGCAGCGGCAGATTAGCTACAGTCATGCAAGATACGCAGTATTTT.

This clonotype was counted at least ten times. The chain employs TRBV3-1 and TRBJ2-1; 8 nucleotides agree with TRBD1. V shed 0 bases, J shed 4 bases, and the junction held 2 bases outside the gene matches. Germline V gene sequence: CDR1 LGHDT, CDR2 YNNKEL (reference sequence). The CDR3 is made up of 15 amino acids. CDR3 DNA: TGTGCCAGCAGCCAAGAGCGACAGGGGTACAATGAGCAGTTCTTC. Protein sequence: CASSQERQGYNEQFF.

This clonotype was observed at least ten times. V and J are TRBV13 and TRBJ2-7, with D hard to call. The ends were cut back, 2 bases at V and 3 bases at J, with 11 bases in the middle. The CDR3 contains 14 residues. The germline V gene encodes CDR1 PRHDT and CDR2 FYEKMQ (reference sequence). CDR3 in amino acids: CASSLSGSHYEQYF. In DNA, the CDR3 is TGTGCCAGCAGCTTAAGTGGATCCCACTACGAGCAGTACTTC.

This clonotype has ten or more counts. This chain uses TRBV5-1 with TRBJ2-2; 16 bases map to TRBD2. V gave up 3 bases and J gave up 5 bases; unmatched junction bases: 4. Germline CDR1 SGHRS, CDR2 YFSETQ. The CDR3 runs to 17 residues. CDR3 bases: TGCGCCAGCAGCTCGGGACTAGCGGGAGGGCGTACCGGGGAGCTGTTTTTT. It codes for CASSSGLAGGRTGELFF.

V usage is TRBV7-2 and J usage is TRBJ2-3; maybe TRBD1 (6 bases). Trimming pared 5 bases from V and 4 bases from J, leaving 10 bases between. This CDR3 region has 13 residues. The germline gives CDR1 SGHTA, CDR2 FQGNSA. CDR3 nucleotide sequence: TGTGCCAGCAGCCTCACAGGGTCAGATACGCAGTATTTT. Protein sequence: CASSLTGSDTQYF.

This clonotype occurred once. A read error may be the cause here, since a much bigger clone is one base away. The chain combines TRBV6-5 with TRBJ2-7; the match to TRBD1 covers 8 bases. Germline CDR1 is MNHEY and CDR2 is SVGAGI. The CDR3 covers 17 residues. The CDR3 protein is CANSYSKQGAQNYEQYF. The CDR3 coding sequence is TGTGCCAACAGTTACTCGAAGCAGGGGGCCCAAAACTACGAGCAGTACTTC.

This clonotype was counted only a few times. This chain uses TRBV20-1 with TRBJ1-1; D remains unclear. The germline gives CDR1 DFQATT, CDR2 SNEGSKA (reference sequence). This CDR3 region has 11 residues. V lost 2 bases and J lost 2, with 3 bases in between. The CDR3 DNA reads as TGCAGTGCTAGACGCAACACTGAAGCTTTCTTT. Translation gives CSARRNTEAFF.